Sequencing of this T cell receptor beta chain was carried out in a study of read filtering for tumor transcriptome and immune sequencing. Findings of the study overall: Without single-read clonotypes, shared clonotype proportions correlated more between IR-seq and RNA-seq. Compared with RNA-seq, IR-seq gave much higher clonotype depth and reliability. Around 84% of IR-seq clonotypes had one read, totaling 3% to 4.5% of reads; RNA-seq: 74.6% and 44.6%.

This CDR3 has 14 amino acids. The V segment lost 10 bases and the J segment 0 bases; nucleotides outside the gene matches: 8. Per the germline V gene, CDR1 is SNHLY and CDR2 is FYNNEI. Molecular barcoded adaptors covering alpha/delta and beta/gamma chains were used on about 390 ng RNA. TCRdb processed the reads anew with MiXCR; each CDR3 protein has one entry. The sample shows tens of thousands of distinct CDR3 sequences, approximately 19% of them seen only once. Note on this clonotype: Its antigen is undetermined.

The chain has TRBV2 and TRBJ2-5; 7 bases fit TRBD1. The source is a donor over 35 with multiple myeloma. Sequences were obtained from a population of CD138-negative cells sorted from bone marrow. The CDR3 spells CATRDRSDQETQYF. CDR3 in DNA: TGTGCCACAAGGGACAGATCTGACCAAGAGACCCAGTACTTC.